This T cell receptor beta chain was sequenced during a study of sequential checkpoint blockade in melanoma. Study summary: First-line arms were nivolumab then ipilimumab, or the reverse, randomized 1:1.

This clone was counted between two and nine times. V gave up 1 base and J gave up 4 bases; unmatched junction bases: 0. Germline CDR1 and CDR2: SGHDN and FVKESK. This CDR3 spans 15 amino acids. Described treatment: randomized to nivolumab then ipilimumab (arm A) or the reverse (arm B). TCRdb's table, derived via immunoSEQ multiplex PCR, lists solely in-frame clones and lacks some. The sample shows 35,000 to 50,000 clones, approximately 90% of them seen only once. The sequencing used CD8+ T cells sorted from blood (inferred from file names), collected from a patient given nivolumab and ipilimumab in sequence. The chain combines TRBV14 with TRBJ2-1, with 11 bases lining up with TRBD2. The source is a human donor with melanoma. In DNA, the CDR3 is TGTGCCAGCAGCCAAGGACTAGCGGGGTACAATGAGCAGTTCTTC. This sequence encodes CASSQGLAGYNEQFF.